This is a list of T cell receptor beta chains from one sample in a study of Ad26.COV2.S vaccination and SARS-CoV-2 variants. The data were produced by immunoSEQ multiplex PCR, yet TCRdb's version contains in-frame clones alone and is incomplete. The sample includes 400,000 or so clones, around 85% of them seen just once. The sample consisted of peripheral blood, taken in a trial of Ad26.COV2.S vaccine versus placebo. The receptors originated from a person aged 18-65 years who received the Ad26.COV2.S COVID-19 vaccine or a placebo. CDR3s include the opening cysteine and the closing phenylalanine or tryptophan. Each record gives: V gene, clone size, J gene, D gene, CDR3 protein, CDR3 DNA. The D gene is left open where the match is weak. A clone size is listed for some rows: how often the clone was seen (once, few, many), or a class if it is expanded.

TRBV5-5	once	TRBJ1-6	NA	CASSISGGTLFSPLHF	TGTGCCAGCAGCATATCGGGGGGCACCCTTTTTTCACCCCTCCACTTT
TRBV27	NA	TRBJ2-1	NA	CASSSPAERWEQFF	TGTGCCAGCAGTTCCCCAGCCGAGAGGTGGGAGCAGTTCTTC
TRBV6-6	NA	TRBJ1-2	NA	CASSYVAFGYTF	TGTGCCAGCAGTTACGTCGCTTTCGGCTACACCTTC
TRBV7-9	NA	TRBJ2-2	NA	CASSLGQTNTGELFF	TGTGCCAGCAGCCTGGGACAAACGAACACCGGGGAGCTGTTTTTT
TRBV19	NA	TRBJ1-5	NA	CASSSSLNQPQHF	TGTGCCAGTAGTAGCAGCTTAAATCAGCCCCAGCATTTT
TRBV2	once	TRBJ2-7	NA	CASKTSYEQYF	TGTGCCAGCAAAACTAGTTACGAGCAGTACTTC
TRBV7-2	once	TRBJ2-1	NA	CASSLSGLNNEQFF	TGTGCCAGCAGCTTATCCGGACTAAACAATGAGCAGTTCTTC
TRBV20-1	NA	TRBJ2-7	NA	CSASSLGDEQYF	TGCAGTGCTAGTTCGCTTGGCGACGAGCAGTACTTC
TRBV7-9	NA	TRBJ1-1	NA	CASSPGYTEAFF	TGTGCCAGCAGTCCAGGGTACACTGAAGCTTTCTTT
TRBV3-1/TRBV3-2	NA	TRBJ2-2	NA	CASSQWYRANTGELFF	TGTGCCAGCAGCCAATGGTACAGGGCGAACACCGGGGAGCTGTTTTTT
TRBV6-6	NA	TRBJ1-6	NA	CASSLANSPLHF	TGTGCCAGCAGTCTGGCGAATTCACCCCTCCACTTT
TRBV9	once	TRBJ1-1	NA	CASSVGGGDTEAFF	TGTGCCAGCAGCGTCGGAGGGGGGGACACTGAAGCTTTCTTT
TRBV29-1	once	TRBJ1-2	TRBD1	CSVEDQGVRNGYTF	TGCAGCGTTGAAGATCAGGGGGTGCGTAATGGCTACACCTTC
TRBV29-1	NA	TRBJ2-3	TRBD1	CSVRTGAASTDTQYF	TGCAGCGTTCGGACAGGAGCAGCTAGCACAGATACGCAGTATTTT